Listed here are 13 T cell receptor beta chains from one sample, sequenced in a study of control samples from healthy donors and cancer patients. The method was immunoSEQ multiplex PCR; TCRdb's version includes in-frame clones alone and lacks a portion of them. The sample records 45,000 or so clones, roughly 90% being singletons. The sequenced sample was PBMCs. The source of these receptors is a woman in her thirties or forties with head and neck cancer.

The rearrangement links TRBV9 to TRBJ2-3, with 8 bases fitting TRBD2. This CDR3 comprises 15 residues. CDR1 is SGDLS and CDR2 is YYNGEE in the germline V gene. V shed 3 bases and J 3 bases; nucleotides not matched to a gene: 6. CDR3 loop: CASSASGTRTDTQYF. For the CDR3, the DNA is TGTGCCAGCAGCGCCTCCGGGACTAGGACAGATACGCAGTATTTT.

As to this clone: The sample holds other DNA sequences that translate to the same CDR3. V usage is TRBV5-1 and J usage is TRBJ1-2; D not resolved. The CDR3 is 14 residues long. V lost 0 bases, J lost 8 bases, and 14 bases lay in between. Germline loops: CDR1 SGHRS, CDR2 YFSETQ. The CDR3 DNA reads TGCGCCAGCAGCTTGGGAGGTGGGTTGGACGGCTACACCTTC. Translating gives CASSLGGGLDGYTF.

This clone was detected only once. This rearrangement joins TRBV6-6 to TRBJ1-2, with D perhaps matching TRBD1 (6 bases). The ends were cut back, 9 bases at V and 5 bases at J, with 19 bases in the middle. The CDR3 contains 14 residues. Germline V lookup: CDR1 MNHNY, CDR2 SVGAGI (reference sequence). The chain's CDR3 is CASQRDTTDYGYTF. CDR3 bases: TGTGCCAGTCAGCGGGACACGACTGATTATGGCTACACCTTC.

This clone was detected once. The V call is TRBV3-1 (or the pseudogene TRBV3-2), the J call TRBJ2-3; D call uncertain. V lost 0 bases and J 1 base, leaving 5 bases between the germline ends. The CDR3 spans 14 residues. Germline CDR1 LGHDT, CDR2 YNNKEL (reference sequence). The CDR3 bases are TGTGCCAGCAGCCAAGAACGGGGCACAGATACGCAGTATTTT. Its protein product is CASSQERGTDTQYF.

This chain's CDR3 is CASRGLPGTTGRMDTQYF. The CDR3, as DNA: TGCGCCAGCAGGGGGCTCCCAGGGACCACCGGGAGGATGGATACGCAGTATTTT. The chain uses TRBV5-1 and TRBJ2-3, with TRBD2 matching 7 bases. This CDR3 comprises 18 residues. J lost 6 bases, V lost 5 bases, and 21 bases had no gene match. CDR1 is SGHRS, CDR2 YFSETQ, per germline.

This chain uses TRBV3-1 (or the pseudogene TRBV3-2) with TRBJ2-3; 8 bases match TRBD2. The germline gives CDR1 LGHDT, CDR2 YNNKEL (reference sequence). J was trimmed by 2 bases and V by 1 base; bases with no gene match: 2. The CDR3 is made up of 15 amino acids. The CDR3 coding sequence is TGTGCCAGCAGCCAAGCGGGGGGGCCCACAGATACGCAGTATTTT. It codes for CASSQAGGPTDTQYF.

The chain carries TRBV20-1 and TRBJ2-1, with D unresolved. V was trimmed by 3 bases and J by 5 bases, leaving 17 bases between them. Germline CDR1 is DFQATT and CDR2 is SNEGSKA (reference sequence). The CDR3 has 15 residues. DNA of the CDR3: TGCAGTGCTAGTATTTTAATGCAGGTAAACAATGAGCAGTTCTTC. Translating it yields CSASILMQVNNEQFF.

This sequence joins TRBV28 and TRBJ1-2; 7 positions match TRBD1. CDR1 and CDR2 from the germline V gene are MDHEN and SYDVKM. V lost 7 bases to trimming and J lost 1 base; unmatched junction nucleotides: 6. The CDR3 is made up of 14 amino acids. The CDR3, as DNA: TGTGCCAGCAAGAATACAGGGGATAACTATGGCTACACCTTC. As protein: CASKNTGDNYGYTF.

V usage is TRBV28 and J usage is TRBJ2-7; 8 nucleotides match TRBD1. V lost 8 bases and J lost 2; bases outside the gene matches: 2. The germline gives CDR1 MDHEN, CDR2 SYDVKM. The CDR3 has 12 residues. The CDR3 spells CASAQGAYEQYF. DNA of the CDR3: TGTGCCAGCGCACAGGGGGCCTACGAGCAGTACTTC.

The CDR3 sequence is CASSPNSGLGGETQYF. CDR3 nucleotides: TGCGCCAGCAGCCCTAACTCGGGACTCGGGGGAGAGACCCAGTACTTC. The chain carries TRBV4-1 and TRBJ2-5, with D possibly being TRBD2 (6 bases). The CDR3 covers 16 residues. Trimming removed 4 bases from V and 4 bases from J, with 19 bases in between. Germline CDR1 and CDR2: MGHRA and YSYEKL.

This rearrangement joins TRBV4-2 to TRBJ2-1; TRBD2 matches at 7 bases. Germline CDR1 and CDR2: LGHNA and YNFKEQ. Losses at the gene ends were 0 bases for V and 5 bases for J; bases not matched to a gene: 1. This CDR3 spans 14 amino acids. CDR3 DNA sequence: TGTGCCAGCAGCCAAGATCTAGCGGACAATGAGCAGTTCTTC. It is translated as CASSQDLADNEQFF.

The V and J genes are TRBV3-1 (or the pseudogene TRBV3-2) and TRBJ2-7, with 11 bases that match TRBD2. CDR3 length: 17 amino acids. With 4 bases clipped from V and 0 bases from J, the junction kept 8 bases outside the gene matches. Per the germline V gene, CDR1 is LGHDT and CDR2 is YNNKEL (reference sequence). In DNA form, the CDR3 reads TGTGCCAGCAGCCGTCGTAGCGGGAGGGCGCCCTCCTACGAGCAGTACTTC. Translated, it gives CASSRRSGRAPSYEQYF.

This chain links TRBV2 with TRBJ1-3, with 7 positions matching TRBD1. Germline-derived CDR1 and CDR2 are SNHLY and FYNNEI. The CDR3 has 15 residues. Germline trimming cut 6 bases from V and 1 base from J; bases unmatched to any gene: 6. CDR3 sequence reads: CASRRDRNSGNTIYF. CDR3 nucleotide sequence: TGTGCCAGCAGACGGGACAGAAATTCTGGAAACACCATATATTTT.